This T cell receptor (beta chain) was recovered during a study of blood T cell repertoires in COVID-19. Study overall: The United States, Italy and Spain supplied acute and convalescent COVID-19 samples. PBMCs, B-cell-depleted T cells, or T cells were the source of the cDNA or gDNA that made up the material.

CDR3 size: 14 residues. Germline values: CDR1 MNHEY, CDR2 SVGAGI. J lost 6 bases, V lost 2 bases, and 6 bases had no gene match. Per the authors' pipeline: Researchers report that nucleated cell counts were estimated from reference gene primer amplification. TCRdb keeps only in-frame clones here, not all; method: immunoSEQ multiplex PCR. Clone size and V and J calls were adopted from that table, with D and trimming inferred from the DNA. The data contain roughly 73,000 clones, about 88% of them singletons. J is TRBJ2-7 and V is TRBV6-5; 8 nucleotides line up with TRBD1. Sequencing was done on a sample of peripheral blood. The clonotype was recovered from a man aged 70-80 years with active or convalescent COVID-19. CDR3 bases: TGTGCCAGCAGTTACCATGGGACAGGTGGCGAGCAGTACTTC. This gives the protein CASSYHGTGGEQYF.